The 28 T cell receptor beta chains below all came from one sample that was sequenced in a study of regulatory T cells in long-lasting Graves disease. Library construction for TCR beta used iRepertoire HTBI primers and Arm-PCR of CDR3 regions. TCRdb used MiXCR to reprocess the multiplex PCR reads, holding one entry per CDR3 protein. The data contain over 200,000 distinct CDR3 sequences, under 20% of them singletons. Time point here: newly diagnosed GD, antithyroid drugs for less than 3 months. There was RNA extracted from PBMCs, and the TCR library was made from it. These data were likewise used in another study, on T cells in Graves' hyperthyroidism and ophthalmopathy.

The sample here was peripheral blood mononuclear cells (PBMCs), taken at new diagnosis, from a patient treated with antithyroid drugs. These receptors originate from a woman in her thirties with Graves disease.

This clonotype was seen many times. This chain links TRBV6-2 or TRBV6-3 with TRBJ1-5; the D gene is possibly TRBD1 (6 bases). This CDR3 is built from 14 residues. V lost 5 bases, J lost 6 bases, and 14 bases lay in between. Germline-derived CDR1 and CDR2 are MNHEY and SVGEGT. CDR3 region: CASSVSRGGQPQHF. CDR3 DNA sequence: TGTGCCAGCAGTGTAAGCAGGGGAGGTCAGCCCCAGCATTTT.

In the case of this clonotype: Possible read error: a much larger clone is one base away. The CDR3 does not end in the conserved phenylalanine or tryptophan, so this is likely a read error. This chain joins TRBV5-5 and TRBJ1-1; no reliable D call. Between the trimmed V and J ends, which lost 0 bases and 1 base, there was a span of 19 bases. Germline V gene sequence: CDR1 SGHKS, CDR2 YYEKEE (reference sequence). The length of the CDR3 is 18 residues. The CDR3 is CASSLDGSWVISNTEAFL. The CDR3 DNA sequence: TGTGCCAGCAGCTTGGACGGGTCCTGGGTCATTTCGAACACTGAAGCTTTCTTG.

V usage is TRBV2 and J usage is TRBJ2-1, with D perhaps TRBD2 (5 bases). V lost 6 bases and J 0 bases, leaving 12 bases between the germline ends. Germline V CDR1 and CDR2: SNHLY, FYNNEI. The CDR3 contains 15 residues. CDR3 loop: CASRRDWSSYNEQFF. For the CDR3, the DNA is TGTGCCAGCAGACGGGATTGGAGCTCCTACAATGAGCAGTTCTTC.

This clonotype has a count of ten or more. V usage is TRBV12-3 or TRBV12-4 and J usage is TRBJ1-5; the match to TRBD1 covers 8 bases. Germline trimming cut 5 bases from V and 2 bases from J; bases unmatched to any gene: 8. The CDR3 has 16 residues. The CDR3 reads CASSPHSGGRNQPQHF. The CDR3 DNA is TGTGCCAGCAGTCCCCATTCAGGGGGCCGCAATCAGCCCCAGCATTTT.

This chain uses TRBV19 with TRBJ2-3; D uncertain. V shed 0 bases and J shed 1 base, with 8 bases lying between them. The CDR3 sequence is 15 residues long. Germline-derived CDR1 and CDR2 are LNHDA and SQIVND (reference sequence). The CDR3 sequence: CASSIEGSGTDTQYF. CDR3 nucleotide sequence: TGTGCCAGTAGTATAGAGGGCTCCGGCACAGATACGCAGTATTTT.

The chain uses TRBV11-2 and TRBJ2-5; 16 nucleotides line up with TRBD2. The germline V gene has CDR1 SGHAT and CDR2 FQNNGV. V gave up 5 bases and J gave up 4 bases; unmatched junction bases: 13. This CDR3 spans 19 amino acids. The CDR3 DNA reads TGTGCCAGCAGCCCATCCTCGGGACTAGCGGGAGGGCCTCGAGAGACCCAGTACTTC. It encodes CASSPSSGLAGGPRETQYF. Using reference TRBV11-2 and TRBJ2-5 for the parts outside the CDR3, the full variable domain is EAGVAQSPRYKIIEKRQSVAFWCNPISGHATLYWYQQILGQGPKLLIQFQNNGVVDDSQLPKDRFSAERLKGVDSTLKIQPAKLEDSAVYLCASSPSSGLAGGPRETQYFGPGTRLLVL.

In this sample, this clonotype turned up many times. The junction departs from germline at one end; a sequencing error may be responsible. The chain couples TRBV5-1 to TRBJ1-1, with D tentatively TRBD1 (5 bases). The CDR3 contains 13 residues. CDR1 and CDR2 from the germline V gene are SGHRS and YFSETQ. CDR3 residues: CASTLEGDTEAFF. CDR3 coding DNA: TGCGCCAGCACCTTGGAAGGGGATACTGAAGCTTTCTTT.

There are many counts of this clonotype. V gene TRBV6-1 combines with J gene TRBJ2-2; D possibly corresponds to TRBD2 (5 bases). Between the trimmed V and J ends, which lost 10 bases and 4 bases, there was a span of 19 bases. CDR1 MNHNS and CDR2 SASEGT come from the germline V gene. This CDR3 has 15 amino acids. As DNA, the CDR3 is TGTGCCACCGAGAGTGGTGGTCGGGGCACCGGGGAGCTGTTTTTT. Translated, it gives CATESGGRGTGELFF.

This clonotype was counted between two and nine times. This may stem from a read error, because a much larger clone lies one nucleotide away. V gene TRBV6-2 or TRBV6-3 combines with J gene TRBJ1-1; the match to TRBD1 covers 8 bases. This CDR3 spans 16 amino acids. Per the germline V gene, CDR1 is MNHEY and CDR2 is SVGEGT. This chain's CDR3 is CASSYSMDRESTEALF. DNA of the CDR3: TGTGCCAGCAGTTACTCAATGGACAGGGAAAGCACTGAAGCTCTCTTT.

This clonotype was seen only a few times. The chain links TRBV29-1 to TRBJ2-2; 7 bases line up with TRBD2. Germline V gene sequence: CDR1 SQVTM, CDR2 ANQGSEA. The ends lost 4 bases at V and 4 bases at J; junction bases unmatched: 6. The CDR3 runs 14 residues. The CDR3 sequence: CSVAETSPTGELFF. CDR3 sequence (DNA): TGCAGCGTTGCGGAGACTAGCCCCACCGGGGAGCTGTTTTTT.

This clonotype was counted at least ten times. This chain joins TRBV3-1 and TRBJ2-5; TRBD1 matches 8 bases. Trimming at V came to 5 bases and at J to 0 bases, leaving 8 bases not matched to a gene. Germline V lookup: CDR1 LGHDT, CDR2 YNNKEL (reference sequence). This CDR3 has 16 residues. CDR3 in amino acids: CASSNQGTGDQETQYF. CDR3 sequence (DNA): TGTGCCAGCAGCAACCAAGGGACAGGAGACCAAGAGACCCAGTACTTC.

This clonotype has just one count. The V and J genes are TRBV7-2 and TRBJ2-3; D unresolved. Germline CDR1 and CDR2: SGHTA and FQGNSA. Trimming pared 2 bases from V and 6 bases from J, leaving 9 bases between. The length of the CDR3 is 13 residues. CDR3 amino acids: CASSLNALDTQYF. CDR3 nucleotide sequence: TGTGCCAGCAGCTTAAATGCCCTGGATACGCAGTATTTT.

There are many counts of this clonotype. The rearrangement links TRBV7-8 to TRBJ2-3; D perhaps matches TRBD2 (5 bases). The CDR3 loop spans 15 amino acids. Trimming took 2 bases from V and 4 from J, leaving 13 bases between them. CDR1 is SGHVS and CDR2 is FQNEAQ in the germline V gene. The CDR3 reads CASSLRGSRADTQYF. DNA of the CDR3: TGTGCCAGCAGCTTACGGGGATCTCGGGCAGATACGCAGTATTTT.

This clonotype was seen at least ten times. The V gene is TRBV20-1, the J gene TRBJ2-7, with D tentatively TRBD1 or TRBD2 (6 bases each). CDR3 size: 15 residues. V was pared by 0 bases and J by 4 bases, with 16 bases between. Germline lookup yields CDR1 DFQATT and CDR2 SNEGSKA (reference sequence). CDR3 sequence (DNA): TGCAGTGCTAGAGATTCGGGGGCCCGGTGGTACGAGCAGTACTTC. Its translation is CSARDSGARWYEQYF.

This clonotype occurred many times. The chain has TRBV7-9 and TRBJ1-2; no clear D gene. The CDR3 length is 14 residues. V was pared by 5 bases and J by 4 bases, with 14 bases between. From germline, CDR1 is SEHNR and CDR2 FQNEAQ (reference sequence). As DNA, the CDR3 is TGTGCCAGCAGCGCCACCGGACTGGGCTATGGCTACACCTTC. Its protein is CASSATGLGYGYTF.

This clonotype was seen many times. This chain links TRBV3-1 with TRBJ1-2; D might be TRBD1 (6 bases). The germline V gene encodes CDR1 LGHDT and CDR2 YNNKEL (reference sequence). The CDR3 is 13 residues long. V was cut by 5 bases and J by 2 bases, with 9 bases left in between. The DNA of the CDR3 is TGTGCCAGCAGCAGGCAGGGGAACTATGGCTACACCTTC. Its translation is CASSRQGNYGYTF.

The CDR3 DNA reads as TGTGCCACCAGCAGGAGGGGCGGCAATCAGCCCCAGCATTTT. Translation: CATSRRGGNQPQHF. This sequence joins TRBV15 and TRBJ1-5, with D perhaps TRBD1 (5 bases). This CDR3 contains 14 residues. CDR1 and CDR2 (germline): LNHNV, YYDKDF (reference sequence). V was cut by 3 bases and J by 2 bases, with 8 bases left in between.

This clonotype was counted at least ten times. DNA of the CDR3: TGCGCCAGCACCCCGGTTACAGGGAACTATGGCTACACCTTC. This gives the protein CASTPVTGNYGYTF. The V call is TRBV5-1, the J call TRBJ1-2; tentative D call: TRBD1 (6 bases). The V and J ends lost 6 bases and 2 bases respectively, with 14 bases between them. Germline values: CDR1 SGHRS, CDR2 YFSETQ. The CDR3 is 14 amino acids.

In its sample, this clonotype was seen many times. The chain combines TRBV3-1 with TRBJ1-1, with a possible D match to TRBD1 (6 bases). Germline V CDR1 and CDR2: LGHDT, YNNKEL (reference sequence). This CDR3 comprises 12 residues. Trimming pared 10 bases from V and 5 bases from J, leaving 14 bases between. The CDR3 sequence: CATSRGNTEAFF. In nucleotides, the CDR3 is TGTGCCACCTCCAGGGGAAATACTGAAGCTTTCTTT. The full variable domain, in which reference TRBV3-1 and TRBJ1-1 provide the parts outside the CDR3, is DTAVSQTPKYLVTQMGNDKSIKCEQNLGHDTMYWYKQDSKKFLKIMFSYNNKELIINETVPNRFSPKSPDKAHLNLHINSLELGDSAVYFCATSRGNTEAFFGQGTRLTVV.

The chain carries TRBV7-6 and TRBJ1-1; 9 bases match TRBD1. V shed 5 bases and J 4 bases; nucleotides not matched to a gene: 11. The CDR3 totals 16 residues. Germline V gene data show CDR1 as SGHVS and CDR2 as FNYEAQ. The CDR3 loop reads CASSRGQGSLGTEAFF. The DNA for the CDR3 is TGTGCCAGCAGCCGGGGACAGGGCTCCCTGGGCACTGAAGCTTTCTTT.

This clonotype came up many times. The rearrangement links TRBV12-3 or TRBV12-4 to TRBJ1-5; a possible D gene is TRBD1 (5 bases). V was cut by 6 bases and J by 3 bases, with 15 bases left in between. This CDR3 is 15 amino acids long. CDR3 DNA sequence: TGTGCCAGCAGCCAGAGGGACGGTAACAATCAGCCCCAGCATTTT. Translation gives CASSQRDGNNQPQHF.

This clonotype has ten or more counts. The chain uses TRBV6-1 and TRBJ2-3, with 9 bases identical to TRBD1. Germline V gene sequence: CDR1 MNHNS, CDR2 SASEGT. V dropped 7 bases and J dropped 4; count of bases not matched to a gene: 6. CDR3 size: 14 residues. In nucleotides, the CDR3 is TGTGCCAGCACTAGGGACAGGGCCGCAGATACGCAGTATTTT. It encodes CASTRDRAADTQYF.

This clonotype showed up many times. The CDR3 nucleotides read TGTGCCAGCACAGCGGGACACGCGGCCAATGAGCAGTTCTTC. Encoded protein: CASTAGHAANEQFF. This chain connects TRBV12-3 or TRBV12-4 to TRBJ2-1, with D tentatively TRBD2 (7 bases). The CDR3 has 14 residues. The ends were cut back, 7 bases at V and 6 bases at J, with 16 bases in the middle.

This clonotype was seen ten or more times. The V call is TRBV20-1, the J call TRBJ2-5, with D unclear. V dropped 7 bases and J dropped 6 bases, with 18 bases sitting between them. CDR1 and CDR2 (germline): DFQATT, SNEGSKA (reference sequence). The CDR3 extends over 13 amino acids. CDR3 loop: CSGYMVGAKTQYF. DNA of the CDR3: TGCAGTGGGTACATGGTTGGTGCAAAGACCCAGTACTTC.

Many counts were recorded for this clonotype. This rearrangement joins TRBV7-2 to TRBJ2-5; unclear D gene. The V end lost 5 bases, the J end lost 5 bases, and 12 bases lay between the germline ends. The CDR3 is made up of 13 amino acids. CDR1 and CDR2 (germline): SGHTA, FQGNSA. In DNA, the CDR3 is TGTGCCAGCAGCGAGAGGAGTAAGGAGACCCAGTACTTC. As protein: CASSERSKETQYF.

This clonotype was counted many times. The chain combines TRBV12-3 or TRBV12-4 with TRBJ1-6; D gene ambiguous. V was cut by 3 bases and J by 10 bases, with 16 bases left in between. The CDR3 totals 15 residues. The CDR3 loop reads CASSFSVGWASPLHF. The CDR3 nucleotides are TGTGCCAGCAGTTTTTCTGTTGGGTGGGCATCACCCCTCCACTTT.

The chain has TRBV11-2 and TRBJ2-5, with 7 bases fitting TRBD1. The CDR3 length is 16 residues. Germline-derived CDR1 and CDR2 are SGHAT and FQNNGV. The junction had 13 bases not matched to a gene; V was cut back by 5 bases and J by 4 bases. The CDR3 DNA sequence: TGTGCCAGCAGCGCGACAGGGTCGTTAGCAAGAGAGACCCAGTACTTC. Amino acids: CASSATGSLARETQYF.

In regard to this clonotype: A much larger clone sits a single nucleotide away, making a read error possible. The chain joins TRBV5-6 to TRBJ2-5; tentative D call: TRBD2 (5 bases). From germline, CDR1 is SGHDT and CDR2 YYEEEE. Trimming took off 0 bases at V and 7 bases at J, with 10 bases between the two ends. The CDR3 runs 13 residues. CDR3 sequence: CASSLALEGTQYF. DNA for the CDR3: TGTGCCAGCAGCTTGGCACTCGAGGGGACCCAGTACTTC. Based on the CDR3 plus reference TRBV5-6 and TRBJ2-5, the full variable domain is DAGVTQSPTHLIKTRGQQVTLRCSPKSGHDTVSWYQQALGQGPQFIFQYYEEEERQRGNFPDRFSGHQFPNYSSELNVNALLLGDSALYLCASSLALEGTQYFGPGTRLLVL.